The 20 T cell receptor beta chains below were found in one sample sequenced in a study of CD8 T cells in Susac syndrome. cDNA came from about 0.5 to 1 ug RNA primed by random hexamers. TCRdb reprocessed the immunoSEQ multiplex PCR reads via MiXCR and lists one record per CDR3 protein. The sample includes over 70,000 distinct CDR3 sequences, 95% to 96% seen only once; the top ten take 0.62%. Sequencing was carried out using CD8+ T cells from PBMCs. Receptor source: a human donor with Susac syndrome.

V gene TRBV7-2 combines with J gene TRBJ2-7; D unresolved. Germline CDR1 reads SGHTA; CDR2 reads FQGNSA. The ends were cut back, 6 bases at V and 0 bases at J, with 18 bases in the middle. The length of the CDR3 is 16 residues. For the CDR3, the DNA is TGTGCCAGCAGTTCTCTTTTAGCAGACCTCTCCTACGAGCAGTACTTC. This sequence encodes CASSSLLADLSYEQYF.

The chain couples TRBV19 to TRBJ1-2; D remains ambiguous. This CDR3 is built from 15 residues. V lost 2 bases and J 0 bases, leaving 10 bases between the germline ends. Germline CDR1 LNHDA, CDR2 SQIVND (reference sequence). The CDR3 is CASSILRGSNYGYTF. The CDR3 region has the DNA TGTGCCAGTAGTATACTTCGAGGATCTAACTATGGCTACACCTTC.

The chain links TRBV20-1 to TRBJ2-1; no firm D call. Trimming took 2 bases from V and 9 from J, leaving 8 bases between them. The CDR3 runs to 11 residues. The germline gives CDR1 DFQATT, CDR2 SNEGSKA (reference sequence). The CDR3: CSARSGSEQFF. The CDR3 nucleotides are TGCAGTGCTAGATCTGGAAGTGAGCAGTTCTTC.

About this clonotype: One end of the junction is discordant with germline, which a read error may explain. This chain uses TRBV29-1 with TRBJ1-3; the D is unclear. This CDR3 comprises 14 residues. Germline V CDR1 and CDR2: SQVTM, ANQGSEA. CDR3 DNA sequence: TGCAGCGTTGACCCCCCAGGCTCTGGAGACACCATATATTTT. Amino acid sequence: CSVDPPGSGDTIYF.

The chain is built from TRBV4-3 and TRBJ1-4; D is possibly TRBD1 (5 bases). The germline CDR1 and CDR2 sequences are LGHNA and YSLEER. This CDR3 region has 14 residues. V lost 0 bases, J lost 8 bases, and 10 bases lay in between. For the CDR3, the DNA is TGCGCCAGCAGCCAAGAGCCGGGGACGGAAAAACTGTTTTTT. Amino acid sequence: CASSQEPGTEKLFF.

The chain combines TRBV20-1 with TRBJ2-1; perhaps TRBD2 as D (6 bases). V dropped 6 bases and J dropped 1 base, with 19 bases sitting between them. The CDR3 extends over 16 amino acids. Germline V gives CDR1 DFQATT, CDR2 SNEGSKA (reference sequence). CDR3 loop: CSAEGRNTPSYNEQFF. CDR3 in DNA: TGCAGTGCGGAGGGGAGGAATACCCCATCCTACAATGAGCAGTTCTTC.

The V and J genes are TRBV5-4 and TRBJ1-2; TRBD1 agrees at 7 bases. Germline-derived CDR1 and CDR2 are SGHNT and YYREEE (reference sequence). The CDR3 contains 15 residues. Losses at the gene ends were 4 bases for V and 5 bases for J; bases not matched to a gene: 11. CDR3 loop: CASSGQDGTPYGYTF. CDR3 sequence (DNA): TGTGCCAGCAGCGGACAGGACGGCACCCCTTATGGCTACACCTTC.

V gene TRBV6-1 combines with J gene TRBJ2-1, with D perhaps matching TRBD1 (6 bases). The CDR3 is made up of 17 amino acids. V was trimmed by 8 bases and J by 2 bases, leaving 22 bases between them. CDR1 is MNHNS, CDR2 SASEGT, per germline. CDR3 region: CASFHPSGALAYNEQFF. CDR3 DNA: TGTGCCAGCTTCCACCCCTCAGGGGCCCTCGCCTACAATGAGCAGTTCTTC.

This chain uses TRBV6-5 with TRBJ2-2; TRBD1 might be the D (5 bases). The length of the CDR3 is 13 residues. Germline CDR1 and CDR2: MNHEY and SVGAGI. Trimming stripped 2 bases from V and 6 bases from J, with 7 bases between. CDR3 sequence (DNA): TGTGCCAGCAGTTACCAGGGTGCCGGGGAGCTGTTTTTT. Translated: CASSYQGAGELFF.

The CDR3 reads CASGTYEQYF. The CDR3 DNA reads as TGTGCCAGCGGTACCTACGAGCAGTACTTC. This rearrangement joins TRBV19 to TRBJ2-7, with D unclear. This CDR3 contains 10 residues. Germline V gene data show CDR1 as LNHDA and CDR2 as SQIVND (reference sequence). Deletions cut 9 bases from V and 2 bases from J, with 5 bases between.

This chain connects TRBV29-1 to TRBJ1-1; no clear D gene. Trimming stripped 7 bases from V and 2 bases from J, with 5 bases between. CDR1 and CDR2 from the germline V gene are SQVTM and ANQGSEA. The CDR3 spans 10 residues. The CDR3 spells CSGENTEAFF. Here the CDR3 DNA reads TGCAGCGGCGAAAACACTGAAGCTTTCTTT.

The J gene is TRBJ2-3, the V gene TRBV18; 11 positions match TRBD2. Germline loops: CDR1 KGHSH, CDR2 LQKENI. The CDR3 is made up of 16 amino acids. After removal of 2 bases from V and 3 bases from J, the junction contained 4 bases not matched to a gene. The CDR3 nucleotides are TGTGCCAGCTCACCAGTCGCTAGCGGGGGGACAGATACGCAGTATTTT. Translating it yields CASSPVASGGTDTQYF.

The chain combines TRBV6-2 or TRBV6-3 with TRBJ1-5, with D uncertain. From germline, CDR1 is MNHEY and CDR2 SVGEGT. V gave up 2 bases and J gave up 5 bases, with 10 bases separating them. The CDR3 runs to 14 residues. CDR3 in DNA: TGTGCCAGCAGTTACGGCGGCACGTATCAGCCCCAGCATTTT. Protein sequence: CASSYGGTYQPQHF.

The rearrangement links TRBV6-5 to TRBJ1-5, with D hard to call. CDR3 length equals 14 residues. Germline V lookup: CDR1 MNHEY, CDR2 SVGAGI. V was clipped by 0 bases and J by 0 bases, with 3 bases between them. The CDR3 reads CASSYSNSNQPQHF. The CDR3 nucleotides read TGTGCCAGCAGTTACTCAAATAGCAATCAGCCCCAGCATTTT.

The chain links TRBV20-1 to TRBJ1-1, with 7 bases fitting TRBD1. From germline, CDR1 is DFQATT and CDR2 SNEGSKA (reference sequence). The CDR3 consists of 16 residues. The trim removed 3 bases at V and 1 base at J, leaving 11 bases unmatched. The CDR3 DNA is TGCAGTGCTAGGGATGACAGGGCCGCGGGGAACACTGAAGCTTTCTTT. Amino acid sequence: CSARDDRAAGNTEAFF.

The chain employs TRBV7-9 and TRBJ2-7; D is possibly TRBD2 (5 bases). The germline gives CDR1 SEHNR, CDR2 FQNEAQ (reference sequence). V was trimmed by 5 bases and J by 4 bases, leaving 12 bases between them. The CDR3 has 13 amino acids. CDR3 nucleotides: TGTGCCAGCAGCCAACGGGATCGATACGAGCAGTACTTC. Its protein product is CASSQRDRYEQYF.

The J gene is TRBJ2-7, the V gene TRBV10-1, with a possible D match to TRBD1 (6 bases). Germline values: CDR1 WNHNN, CDR2 SYGVQD (reference sequence). Trimming stripped 6 bases from V and 2 bases from J, with 11 bases between. The CDR3 covers 13 residues. The CDR3 sequence: CASSPGQPYEQYF. In DNA, the CDR3 is TGCGCCAGCAGCCCCGGACAGCCCTACGAGCAGTACTTC.

The chain employs TRBV29-1 and TRBJ1-1, with D hard to call. The CDR3 totals 16 residues. The V and J ends lost 6 bases and 1 base respectively, with 21 bases between them. The germline gives CDR1 SQVTM, CDR2 ANQGSEA. CDR3 region: CSVAALVRAQNTEAFF. The CDR3 DNA follows: TGCAGCGTCGCCGCTCTTGTCCGGGCCCAGAACACTGAAGCTTTCTTT.

This chain connects TRBV27 to TRBJ1-6, with TRBD1 matching over 11 bases. In germline, CDR1 is MNHEY, CDR2 SMNVEV (reference sequence). Trimming cost V 6 bases and J 9 bases; bases outside gene matches: 4. The CDR3 has 14 residues. The chain's CDR3 is CASSRGQGGSPLHF. The CDR3 region has the DNA TGTGCCAGCAGCCGGGGACAGGGGGGTTCACCCCTCCACTTT.

V usage is TRBV20-1 and J usage is TRBJ2-6; TRBD2 is a possible D gene (6 bases). The CDR3 is made up of 15 amino acids. Looked up from germline, CDR1 is DFQATT and CDR2 is SNEGSKA (reference sequence). V was trimmed by 5 bases and J by 2 bases, leaving 13 bases between them. CDR3 DNA sequence: TGCAGTGCTCCCGTCGGAGGGGCTGGGGCCAACGTCCTGACTTTC. Its protein product is CSAPVGGAGANVLTF.